Given below is one TCR beta chain in context. No antigen is known for it. This sample was taken from a study of identifying expanded T cells in peripheral blood. Study results and limitations: Approximately 1.2 clones differed between technical replicates, versus approximately 17 and 20 over time.

V lost 7 bases, J lost 0 bases, and 14 bases lay in between. The CDR3 runs to 15 residues. Germline CDR1 MNHEY, CDR2 SVGAGI. Here immunoSEQ multiplex PCR was the method, and the copy in TCRdb shows in-frame clones only, minus some. The table records under 150,000 clones, approximately 88% of them present only once. The TCR originated in a person between 18 and 75 years old in good health. The chain joins TRBV6-5 to TRBJ2-3; either TRBD1 or TRBD2 may supply D (5 bases each). The sequencing input was blood. The CDR3 loop is CASTEGSASTDTQYF. The CDR3 DNA reads as TGTGCCAGCACCGAGGGGAGTGCTAGCACAGATACGCAGTATTTT.